This is a list of T cell receptor beta chains from one sample in a study of cytomegalovirus exposure and HLA in healthy donors. Generated by immunoSEQ multiplex PCR, the TCRdb table keeps only in-frame clones and is missing some. Its table lists more than 100,000 clones. The material sequenced was PBMCs. These receptor sequences come from a woman in her forties in good health and CMV-seronegative. CDR3s include the opening cysteine and the closing phenylalanine or tryptophan. The D gene is left open where the match is weak.

CDR3nt	CDR3aa	j_gene	d_gene	v_gene
TGTGCCAGCTCCCAAAGGGGGACCTACAATGAGCAGTTCTTC	CASSQRGTYNEQFF	TRBJ2-1	-	TRBV18
TGTGCCAGCAGGCAAGGGGCTTGGGGTGAAGCTTTCTTT	CASRQGAWGEAFF	TRBJ1-1	-	TRBV7-2
TGTGCCAGCTCACGCCAGGGGAATAGCAATCAGCCCCAGCATTTT	CASSRQGNSNQPQHF	TRBJ1-5	-	TRBV18
TGTGCCAGCAGCCCGGGGACAAATACGCAGTATTTT	CASSPGTNTQYF	TRBJ2-3	-	TRBV7-2
TGTGCCAGCAGCGTTGACACCGGTGAAGCTTTCTTT	CASSVDTGEAFF	TRBJ1-1	-	TRBV9
TGTGCCAGCAGCCCCGACGGGACACCCGGCGAGCAGTACTTC	CASSPDGTPGEQYF	TRBJ2-7	-	TRBV7-3
TGCGCCAGCAGCGCGGGCCAGGGGGCGGGGAACACTGAAGCTTTCTTT	CASSAGQGAGNTEAFF	TRBJ1-1	TRBD1	TRBV5-1
TGTGCCAGCAGTCTCGGACAGGGGATGGGGCAAGAGACCCAGTACTTC	CASSLGQGMGQETQYF	TRBJ2-5	TRBD1	TRBV2
TGCGCCAGCAGCCAACAGGGGGTAGGGAATTCACCCCTCCACTTT	CASSQQGVGNSPLHF	TRBJ1-6	TRBD1	TRBV4-3
TGTGCCAGCAGTCGGGGGACAGGGAGTGAGCAGTTCTTC	CASSRGTGSEQFF	TRBJ2-1	TRBD1	TRBV2
TGTGCCAGCACCCTGACCCGGGACAGGGGTCAGCCCCAGCATTTT	CASTLTRDRGQPQHF	TRBJ1-5	TRBD1	TRBV6-4
TGTGCCAGCAGCTCAAATTGGGGGGGTCTGGACTATGGCTACACCTTC	CASSSNWGGLDYGYTF	TRBJ1-2	-	TRBV11-2
TGTGCCAGCAGCTTAGCCAGGGTGAGGGGGAGCACAGATACGCAGTATTTT	CASSLARVRGSTDTQYF	TRBJ2-3	-	TRBV7-2
TGTGCCAGCAGCGAAGGACAGGGGAGAAATCAGCCCCAGCATTTT	CASSEGQGRNQPQHF	TRBJ1-5	TRBD1	TRBV9
TGTGCCAGCAGTTATTCGGGGGAGCCTAATGAAAAACTGTTTTTT	CASSYSGEPNEKLFF	TRBJ1-4	-	TRBV6-6
TGCGCCAGCAGCACCGGGACAGCTAATGAAAAACTGTTTTTT	CASSTGTANEKLFF	TRBJ1-4	TRBD1	TRBV5-1
TGTGCCAGCAGTGGGGTGGTCCAGGGGGTAAGAGAGACCCAGTACTTC	CASSGVVQGVRETQYF	TRBJ2-5	TRBD1	TRBV6-1
TGTGCCAGCAGCCCACAGGGGGCGACTAACTATGGCTACACCTTC	CASSPQGATNYGYTF	TRBJ1-2	TRBD1	TRBV7-9
TGCAGTGCATCGGCCCGGCGGACCTTC	CSASARRTF	TRBJ1-2	-	TRBV20-1
TGTGCCAGCAGCGCAGGGACAGGGGGCCGTGGCTACACCTTC	CASSAGTGGRGYTF	TRBJ1-2	TRBD1	TRBV5-6
TGTGCTAGCAGCTTAATACAGAGCATGAACACTGAAGCTTTCTTT	CASSLIQSMNTEAFF	TRBJ1-1	-	TRBV7-7
TGCGCCAGCACGACAGGGGCTAATGAAAAACTGTTTTTT	CASTTGANEKLFF	TRBJ1-4	TRBD1	TRBV5-1
TGTGCCAGCAGCTTTGAGGTTTCGGGACTAGCATACGATACGCAGTATTTT	CASSFEVSGLAYDTQYF	TRBJ2-3	TRBD2	TRBV5-4
TGTGCCAGCAGCTTAGGTGGGGGGAAAACAGATACGCAGTATTTT	CASSLGGGKTDTQYF	TRBJ2-3	-	TRBV7-3
TGTGCCAGCAGCTTATCCGGGACTTGGGGAGAGACCCAGTACTTC	CASSLSGTWGETQYF	TRBJ2-5	-	TRBV7-9
TGTGCCAGCAGCTTACAGGGGGCCCTAGATGAGCAGTTCTTC	CASSLQGALDEQFF	TRBJ2-1	TRBD1	TRBV7-2
TGTGCCAGCAGCTTTCGTCTAGCGGGGGGAGGAGAGCAGTACTTC	CASSFRLAGGGEQYF	TRBJ2-7	TRBD2	TRBV5-6
TGTGCTAGCAGCTTATACAGGGGGTCAGAGACCCAGTACTTC	CASSLYRGSETQYF	TRBJ2-5	TRBD1	TRBV7-7
TGCGCCAGCAGCCAACGAGGGTCCGGGGCCAACGTCCTGACTTTC	CASSQRGSGANVLTF	TRBJ2-6	-	TRBV4-3
TGTGCCAGCAGCGCTCTCGGGCAGGGAGCTTTCTTT	CASSALGQGAFF	TRBJ1-1	-	TRBV11-1
TGTGCCAGCAGCGCGCTTGGACAGCTCCAAGAGACCCAGTACTTC	CASSALGQLQETQYF	TRBJ2-5	-	TRBV2
TGCGCCAGCAGCCCAGGGACAGGGAAACAAGAGACCCAGTACTTC	CASSPGTGKQETQYF	TRBJ2-5	TRBD1	TRBV5-1
TGTGCCACCGGGGGGACGGCCGTTGGCAGCAATCAGCCCCAGCATTTT	CATGGTAVGSNQPQHF	TRBJ1-5	-	TRBV10-3
TGTGCCAGCAGCCTGGGACAGGGATTTTTCTTT	CASSLGQGFFF	TRBJ1-1	TRBD1	TRBV6-4
TGTGCCAGCAGCTTAGATACACTAGTACGGCAGTTCTTC	CASSLDTLVRQFF	TRBJ2-1	-	TRBV11-2
TGTGCCAGCAGCCCTCGGACAGGGGACCACTATGGCTACACCTTC	CASSPRTGDHYGYTF	TRBJ1-2	TRBD1	TRBV5-6
TGTGCCAGCAGCCCCCAGGAGGCCTACGAGCAGTACTTC	CASSPQEAYEQYF	TRBJ2-7	-	TRBV25-1
TGTGCCAGCAGCTTGGGGGGGCGATTCGATTCACCCCTCCACTTT	CASSLGGRFDSPLHF	TRBJ1-6	-	TRBV7-2
TGTGCCAGCAGCCGATCAGAAAATCAGCCCCAGCATTTT	CASSRSENQPQHF	TRBJ1-5	-	TRBV7-2
TGTGCCAGCAGTTACTTACCGGGTCGGATGGATCAGCCCCAGCATTTT	CASSYLPGRMDQPQHF	TRBJ1-5	-	TRBV6-6